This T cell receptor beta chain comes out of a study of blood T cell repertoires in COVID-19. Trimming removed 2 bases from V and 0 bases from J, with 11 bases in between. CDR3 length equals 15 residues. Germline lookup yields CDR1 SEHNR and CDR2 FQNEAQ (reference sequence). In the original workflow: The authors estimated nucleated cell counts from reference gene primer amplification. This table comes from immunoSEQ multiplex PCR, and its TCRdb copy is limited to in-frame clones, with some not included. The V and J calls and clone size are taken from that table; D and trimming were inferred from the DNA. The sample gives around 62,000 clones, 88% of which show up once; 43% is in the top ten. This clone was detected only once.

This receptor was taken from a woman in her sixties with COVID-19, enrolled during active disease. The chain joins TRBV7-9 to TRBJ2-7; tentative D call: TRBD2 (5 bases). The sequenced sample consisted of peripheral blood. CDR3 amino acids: CASSLSVGSSYEQYF. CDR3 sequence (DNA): TGTGCCAGCAGCTTATCGGTAGGGAGCTCCTACGAGCAGTACTTC.